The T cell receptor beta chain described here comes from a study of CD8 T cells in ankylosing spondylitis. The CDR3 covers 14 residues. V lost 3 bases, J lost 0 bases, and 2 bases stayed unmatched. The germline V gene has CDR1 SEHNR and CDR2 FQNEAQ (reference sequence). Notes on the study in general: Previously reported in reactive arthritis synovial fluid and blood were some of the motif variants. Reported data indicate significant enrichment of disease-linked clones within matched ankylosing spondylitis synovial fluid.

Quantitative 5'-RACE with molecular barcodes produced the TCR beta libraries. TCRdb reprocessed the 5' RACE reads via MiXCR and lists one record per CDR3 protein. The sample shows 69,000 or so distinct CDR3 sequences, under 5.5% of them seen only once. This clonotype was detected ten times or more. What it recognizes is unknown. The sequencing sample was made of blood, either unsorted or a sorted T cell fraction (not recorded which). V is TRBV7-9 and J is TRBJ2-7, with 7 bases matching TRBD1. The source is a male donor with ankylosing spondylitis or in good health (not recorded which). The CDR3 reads CASSLGQSSYEQYF. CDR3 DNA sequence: TGTGCCAGCAGCTTGGGACAGAGCTCCTACGAGCAGTACTTC.